This TCR beta chain was found in a study of read filtering for tumor transcriptome and immune sequencing. The overall study: Per sample, TCR-region reads ranged about 4 to 11 million by IR-seq, 85 to 1273 by RNA-seq.

From approximately 430 ng of RNA, a library with molecular barcoded alpha/delta and beta/gamma adaptors was made. MiXCR, run by TCRdb on the reads, gives a single entry per CDR3 protein. In the table there are over 55,000 distinct CDR3 sequences, approximately 15% of which are singletons. V dropped 4 bases and J dropped 4 bases, with 13 bases sitting between them. CDR1 and CDR2 (germline): SQVTM, ANQGSEA. This CDR3 is built from 14 residues. This clonotype was observed at least ten times. The sequenced sample was a population of CD138-negative cells sorted from bone marrow. The genes are TRBV29-1 and TRBJ2-2; D unclear. The sequence was collected from a donor at least 40 years old with multiple myeloma. In DNA, the CDR3 is TGCAGCGTTGTTAAAACAAGGAGCACCGGGGAGCTGTTTTTT. Amino acids: CSVVKTRSTGELFF.